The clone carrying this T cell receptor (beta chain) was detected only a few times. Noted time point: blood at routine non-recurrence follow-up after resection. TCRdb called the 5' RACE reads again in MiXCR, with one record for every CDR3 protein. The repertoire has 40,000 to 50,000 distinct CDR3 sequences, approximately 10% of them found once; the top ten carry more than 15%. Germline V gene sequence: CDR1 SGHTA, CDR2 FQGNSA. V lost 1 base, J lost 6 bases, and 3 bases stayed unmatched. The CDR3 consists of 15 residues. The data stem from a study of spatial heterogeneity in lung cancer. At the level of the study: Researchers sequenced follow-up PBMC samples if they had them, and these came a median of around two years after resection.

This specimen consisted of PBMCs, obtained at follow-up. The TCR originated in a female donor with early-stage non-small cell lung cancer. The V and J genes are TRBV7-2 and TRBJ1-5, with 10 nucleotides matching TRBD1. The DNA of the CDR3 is TGTGCCAGCAGCTTAGGCGGGACAGGGGTTCAGCCCCAGCATTTT. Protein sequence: CASSLGGTGVQPQHF.